A single sample gave rise to the 19 T cell receptor beta chains below, sequenced in a study of cytomegalovirus exposure and HLA in healthy donors. Both 60 Vbeta primers and 13 Jbeta primers went into the PCR. Sequencing used immunoSEQ multiplex PCR; TCRdb keeps in-frame clones, though not all of them. This sample has approximately 190,000 clones; about 84% occur once, and the top ten carry 3.5% to 4%. Sequencing was done on a sample of PBMCs. The receptors stem from a man between 45 and 60 years old in good health and CMV-seronegative.

The chain combines TRBV23-1 with TRBJ1-6, with D unclear. TRBV23-1 is marked as an open reading frame, function uncertain. V was pared by 7 bases and J by 14 bases, with 12 bases between. The CDR3 contains 11 residues. CDR3 loop: CASKRWVALHF. CDR3 DNA sequence: TGCGCCAGCAAGAGGTGGGTTGCCCTCCACTTT.

The chain links TRBV13 to TRBJ2-5; D perhaps matches TRBD2 (7 bases). Matching the DNA end better, TRBJ2-7 makes the J call doubtful. The CDR3 has 15 amino acids. CDR1 is PRHDT, CDR2 FYEKMQ, per germline (reference sequence). For the CDR3, the DNA is TGTGCCAGCAGCTTAGGAGGGGGGGCCAGCCACGAGCAGTACTTC. This translates into CASSLGGGASHEQYF.

The rearrangement uses TRBV7-8 and TRBJ2-1; TRBD2 matches 8 bases. Germline-derived CDR1 and CDR2 are SGHVS and FQNEAQ. V was pared by 1 base and J by 4 bases, with 3 bases of the junction left unmatched. This CDR3 has 15 residues. The chain's CDR3 is CASSLGASGYNEQFF. The CDR3 DNA follows: TGTGCCAGCAGCTTAGGGGCTAGCGGGTACAATGAGCAGTTCTTC.

The chain carries TRBV29-1 and TRBJ1-2; D call uncertain. V was pared by 3 bases and J by 1 base, with 9 bases between. There are 13 residues in the CDR3. Germline V gene lookup returns CDR1 SQVTM and CDR2 ANQGSEA. In nucleotides, the CDR3 is TGCAGCGTTGACGCGCGGGGTAACTATGGCTACACCTTC. Encoded protein: CSVDARGNYGYTF.

The chain employs TRBV10-3 and TRBJ1-5, with TRBD1 matching 9 bases. This CDR3 is 14 amino acids long. Germline V gives CDR1 ENHRY, CDR2 SYGVKD. Losses at the gene ends were 2 bases for V and 7 bases for J; bases not matched to a gene: 3. DNA of the CDR3: TGTGCCATCAGTGAGACAGGGGGCGACCAGCCCCAGCATTTT. Amino acids: CAISETGGDQPQHF.

The J gene is TRBJ2-2, the V gene TRBV5-1; D unclear. CDR3 size: 16 residues. Germline V gene data show CDR1 as SGHRS and CDR2 as YFSETQ. Trimming left V 1 base short and J 1 base short, with 11 bases between. The CDR3 DNA is TGCGCCAGCAGCTTGCACCCTCTCGGGAACACCGGGGAGCTGTTTTTT. It yields the protein CASSLHPLGNTGELFF.

The chain has TRBV27 and TRBJ2-1, with TRBD1 as a possible D gene (5 bases). This CDR3 is built from 13 residues. Germline values: CDR1 MNHEY, CDR2 SMNVEV (reference sequence). The V and J ends lost 2 bases and 8 bases respectively, with 10 bases between them. CDR3 sequence reads: CASSLQGADEQFF. The CDR3 nucleotides read TGTGCCAGCAGTTTACAGGGCGCGGATGAGCAGTTCTTC.

The V gene is TRBV4-3, the J gene TRBJ2-6, with TRBD1 matching 11 bases. The CDR3 length is 19 residues. J gave up 4 bases and V 0 bases, and 8 bases lay outside the gene matches. Germline V lookup: CDR1 LGHNA, CDR2 YSLEER. DNA of the CDR3: TGCGCCAGCAGCCAAGATCTAGGGGACAGGGGGTCCGGGGCCAACGTCCTGACTTTC. This codes for CASSQDLGDRGSGANVLTF.

The chain uses TRBV27 and TRBJ2-2, with D perhaps TRBD2 (6 bases). V lost 0 bases and J 4 bases, leaving 6 bases between the germline ends. The CDR3 loop spans 14 amino acids. Looked up from germline, CDR1 is MNHEY and CDR2 is SMNVEV (reference sequence). The CDR3 region is CASSLSGGTGELFF. As DNA, the CDR3 is TGTGCCAGCAGTTTATCGGGGGGCACCGGGGAGCTGTTTTTT.

This chain uses TRBV5-6 with TRBJ2-1; 8 bases line up with TRBD1. The CDR3 sequence is 13 residues long. The germline V gene has CDR1 SGHDT and CDR2 YYEEEE. The J segment lost 8 bases and the V segment lost 4 bases, leaving 5 bases of the junction unmatched. This CDR3 is CASSHGQGYEQFF. CDR3 DNA: TGTGCCAGCAGCCATGGACAGGGCTATGAGCAGTTCTTC.

This clone was seen more than once but under ten times. CDR3 loop: CASSQDWGDRGPSFF. In DNA, the CDR3 is TGCGCCAGCAGCCAAGATTGGGGGGACAGGGGGCCCTCTTTCTTT. The chain combines TRBV4-1 with TRBJ1-1; the match to TRBD1 covers 12 bases. CDR1 and CDR2 from the germline V gene are MGHRA and YSYEKL. This CDR3 is built from 15 residues. Unmatched junction bases numbered 8, after V lost 0 bases and J lost 12 bases.

The sample holds a few counts of this clone. CDR3 residues: CASSPYRTSGDTDTQYF. CDR3 DNA: TGTGCCAGCAGCCCCTATAGGACTAGCGGGGACACAGATACGCAGTATTTT. This rearrangement joins TRBV4-2 to TRBJ2-3; 12 bases align to TRBD2. The germline gives CDR1 LGHNA, CDR2 YNFKEQ. This CDR3 contains 17 residues. Losses at the gene ends were 4 bases for V and 2 bases for J; bases not matched to a gene: 7.

This clone showed up just once. The chain carries TRBV19 and TRBJ2-1; 9 nucleotides align to TRBD1. V lost 6 bases to trimming and J lost 7 bases; unmatched junction nucleotides: 13. This CDR3 comprises 16 residues. Germline CDR1 LNHDA, CDR2 SQIVND (reference sequence). The CDR3 spells CASRNLGQGRANEQFF. CDR3 sequence (DNA): TGTGCCAGTAGAAACTTAGGACAGGGGAGAGCAAATGAGCAGTTCTTC.

The chain uses TRBV2 and TRBJ2-1, with a possible D match to TRBD1 (5 bases). Germline V gene sequence: CDR1 SNHLY, CDR2 FYNNEI. Trimming cost V 7 bases and J 6 bases, with 13 bases left between them. This CDR3 contains 13 residues. Written as DNA, the CDR3 is TGTGCCAGCACCTTTTACAGGAGCAATGAGCAGTTCTTC. Translated, it gives CASTFYRSNEQFF.

This clone has just a few counts. J is TRBJ2-3 and V is TRBV7-2; TRBD1 might be the D (6 bases). Germline V gene lookup returns CDR1 SGHTA and CDR2 FQGNSA. V was shortened by 1 base and J by 7 bases, with 9 bases between the two germline ends. CDR3 size: 13 residues. The DNA of the CDR3 is TGTGCCAGCAGCTTAGAGGGGGTGAATACGCAGTATTTT. It encodes CASSLEGVNTQYF.

V gene TRBV5-1 combines with J gene TRBJ1-4; the D is unclear. V shed 3 bases and J shed 3 bases, with 9 bases lying between them. CDR1 is SGHRS and CDR2 is YFSETQ in the germline V gene. The CDR3 extends over 14 amino acids. The CDR3 region is CASSSGASNEKLFF. Written as DNA, the CDR3 is TGCGCCAGCAGCTCCGGTGCATCTAATGAAAAACTGTTTTTT.

The chain employs TRBV28 and TRBJ2-7, with 7 positions matching TRBD1. The CDR3 has 15 amino acids. Looked up from germline, CDR1 is MDHEN and CDR2 is SYDVKM. V gave up 5 bases and J gave up 6 bases; unmatched junction bases: 13. The chain's CDR3 is CASSLVRTGGSEQYF. The CDR3 nucleotides are TGTGCCAGCAGTCTTGTTCGGACAGGAGGCTCCGAGCAGTACTTC.

For the CDR3, the DNA is TGCGCCAGCAGCCAGGATGACAGGGGGCCTAATGAAAAACTGTTTTTT. Translating gives CASSQDDRGPNEKLFF. The chain uses TRBV4-3 and TRBJ1-4; 10 bases agree with TRBD1. J gave up 3 bases and V 3 bases, and 4 bases lay outside the gene matches. There are 16 residues in the CDR3. Germline lookup yields CDR1 LGHNA and CDR2 YSLEER.

The chain links TRBV19 to TRBJ1-3; maybe TRBD1 (6 bases). CDR1 is LNHDA, CDR2 SQIVND, per germline (reference sequence). The CDR3 contains 15 residues. V was clipped by 3 bases and J by 2 bases, with 11 bases between them. In nucleotides, the CDR3 is TGTGCCAGTAGTATGGGGGGGGGCCCTGGAAACACCATATATTTT. Amino acid sequence: CASSMGGGPGNTIYF.